This is a list of T cell receptor beta chains from one sample in a study of cytomegalovirus exposure and HLA in healthy donors. Libraries were prepared by immunoSEQ multiplex PCR; TCRdb keeps only in-frame clonotypes and omits some of them. The sample lists approximately 100,000 clones, about four fifths seen once, with 1.5% to 2% in the top ten. Material: PBMCs. The receptor set was obtained from a woman aged 40 to 50 in good health and CMV-seronegative. Both conserved end residues are part of each CDR3. Each record gives: CDR3 protein, CDR3 DNA, J gene, D gene, V gene, clone size. The D gene is left open where the match is weak. Clone size is not always given. Where it is, it says once, few, many or a class for expanded clones.

CDR3aa: CAISESIGGNEKLFF; CDR3nt: TGTGCCATCAGTGAGTCGATTGGGGGGAATGAAAAACTGTTTTTT; j_gene: TRBJ1-4; d_gene: -; v_gene: TRBV10-3; abundance: once
CDR3aa: CASSPPGQGRQEQYF; CDR3nt: TGTGCCAGCTCACCTCCGGGACAGGGCAGGCAAGAGCAGTACTTC; j_gene: TRBJ2-7; d_gene: TRBD1; v_gene: TRBV18; abundance: -
CDR3aa: CASSYGTGNYEQYF; CDR3nt: TGTGCCAGCAGTTACGGGACAGGGAACTACGAGCAGTACTTC; j_gene: TRBJ2-7; d_gene: TRBD1; v_gene: TRBV6-5; abundance: -
CDR3aa: CASSPLGLVQETQYF; CDR3nt: TGTGCCAGCAGTCCGCTAGGACTAGTGCAAGAGACCCAGTACTTC; j_gene: TRBJ2-5; d_gene: TRBD2; v_gene: TRBV27; abundance: -
CDR3aa: CASSVRAGTGELFF; CDR3nt: TGTGCCAGCTCCGTCCGGGCGGGGACCGGGGAGCTGTTTTTT; j_gene: TRBJ2-2; d_gene: -; v_gene: TRBV28; abundance: -
CDR3aa: CASSFRTGANYGYTF; CDR3nt: TGTGCCAGCAGTTTTCGGACAGGGGCTAACTATGGCTACACCTTC; j_gene: TRBJ1-2; d_gene: TRBD1; v_gene: TRBV6-5; abundance: -
CDR3aa: CASSMPRRMRHPSETQYF; CDR3nt: TGTGCCAGTAGTATGCCCAGACGGATGCGGCACCCATCCGAAACGCAGTATTTT; j_gene: TRBJ2-3; d_gene: -; v_gene: TRBV19; abundance: -
CDR3aa: CASSLVGRGGEQFF; CDR3nt: TGTGCCAGCAGCTTAGTTGGTCGGGGGGGTGAGCAGTTCTTC; j_gene: TRBJ2-1; d_gene: TRBD2; v_gene: TRBV7-8; abundance: once
CDR3aa: CASSQRGGRETQYF; CDR3nt: TGTGCCAGCAGCCAGCGAGGGGGCCGAGAGACCCAGTACTTC; j_gene: TRBJ2-5; d_gene: TRBD1; v_gene: TRBV9; abundance: -
CDR3aa: CASSLGARGLYTDTQYF; CDR3nt: TGCGCCAGCAGCTTGGGGGCGCGGGGGTTGTACACAGATACGCAGTATTTT; j_gene: TRBJ2-3; d_gene: TRBD2; v_gene: TRBV5-1; abundance: -
CDR3aa: CASSLAAGVSGELFF; CDR3nt: TGTGCCAGCAGCTTAGCGGCGGGAGTATCCGGGGAGCTGTTTTTT; j_gene: TRBJ2-2; d_gene: TRBD2; v_gene: TRBV7-9; abundance: -